This paragraph reports one T cell receptor (beta chain). Its antigen is still unknown. CDR3 length: 15 amino acids. CDR1 and CDR2 (germline): MNHEY, SMNVEV (reference sequence). The data stem from a study of cytomegalovirus exposure and HLA in healthy donors. Study-wide results and caveats: Donor immune exposure was known only as CMV serostatus.

60 Vbeta and 13 Jbeta primers were used in PCR. This table comes from immunoSEQ multiplex PCR, and its TCRdb copy is limited to in-frame clones, with some not included. The table has under 200,000 clones, 70% to 80% seen once. Sequencing was done on a sample of PBMCs. This chain uses TRBV27 with TRBJ2-5; 8 bases fit TRBD1. TRBJ2-7 explains the end of the DNA better; the J call may be wrong. This receptor was taken from a woman in her 30s in good health and CMV-seropositive. The chain's CDR3 is CASSPSADRGYEQYF. DNA of the CDR3: TGTGCCAGCAGTCCTTCCGCAGACAGGGGCTACGAGCAGTACTTC.